The source of this TCR beta chain is a study of T cell repertoires in cytomegalovirus infection. Study-wide context: CMV infection plus the matching HLA type was flagged by public TCR beta signatures.

TCRdb re-derived calls from the reads in MiXCR, one entry per CDR3 protein. The table lists approximately 730,000 distinct CDR3 sequences, under 35% of them singletons. The CDR3 extends over 15 amino acids. The germline V and J ends were trimmed by 3 bases and 1 base, with 10 bases remaining between them. Per the germline V gene, CDR1 is SGHTA and CDR2 is FQGNSA. This clonotype turned up a few times. The antigen remains unidentified. This chain joins TRBV7-2 and TRBJ1-3, with unresolved D. This TCR came from a human donor in good health (CMV status not recorded). Some clones in this sample may be carry-over from other donors' samples. The starting material was cultured CD8+ T cells from PBMCs, obtained from culture after CMV antigen stimulation. CDR3 sequence (DNA): TGTGCCAGCAGCTTTGCGCCGGGGTCTGGAAACACCATATATTTT. Encoded protein: CASSFAPGSGNTIYF.